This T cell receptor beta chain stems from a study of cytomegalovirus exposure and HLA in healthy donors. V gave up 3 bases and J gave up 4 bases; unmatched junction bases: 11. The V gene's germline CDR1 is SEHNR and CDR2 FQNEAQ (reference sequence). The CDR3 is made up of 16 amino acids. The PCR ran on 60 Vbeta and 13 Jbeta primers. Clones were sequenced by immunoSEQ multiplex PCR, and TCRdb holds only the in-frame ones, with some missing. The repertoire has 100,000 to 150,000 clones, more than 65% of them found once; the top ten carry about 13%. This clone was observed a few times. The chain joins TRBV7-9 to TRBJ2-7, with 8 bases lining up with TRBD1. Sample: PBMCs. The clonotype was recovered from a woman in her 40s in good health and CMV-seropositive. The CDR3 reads CASSLSTGTGVYEQYF. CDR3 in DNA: TGTGCCAGCAGCTTGTCGACCGGGACAGGAGTATACGAGCAGTACTTC.